These T cell receptor beta chains were read from a single sample in a study of CD8+CD57+ T cells in acquired aplastic anemia. TCRdb ran MiXCR on the reads and lists one entry per CDR3 protein. The table lists about 81,000 distinct CDR3 sequences, around 42% of them singletons, with approximately 61% in the top ten. The sequencing sample was made of sorted CD4+, CD8+, or CD8+CD57+ T cells (not recorded which) from PBMCs. Receptors originate from a human donor in good health, serving as a control. Both conserved end residues are part of each CDR3. D genes are given only for firm matches. Some rows mark clone size as missing; the rest say once, few, many or name a class of expanded clone.

j_gene	v_gene	abundance	d_gene	CDR3nt	CDR3aa
TRBJ1-6	TRBV6-1	NA	NA	TGTGCCAGCAACCTCGCTGGTTCACCCCTCCACTTT	CASNLAGSPLHF
TRBJ2-7	TRBV20-1	few	NA	TGCAGTGCTAGAATGGGGCTATCCTCGTCCTACGAGCAGTACTTC	CSARMGLSSSYEQYF
TRBJ2-3	TRBV15	NA	NA	TGTGCCACCAGTCCGACGGTGCTCACTAACACAGATACGCAGTATTTT	CATSPTVLTNTDTQYF
TRBJ1-4	TRBV3-1	few	NA	TGTGCCAGCAGCCAAGATGAAAAACTGTTTTTT	CASSQDEKLFF
TRBJ2-7	TRBV2	many	NA	TGTGCCAGCAGTGAAGGTCGGCAGGGTCCCTCCTACGAGCAGTACTTC	CASSEGRQGPSYEQYF
TRBJ1-1	TRBV2	NA	NA	TGTGCCAGCAGTACAGGTTACACTGAAGCTTTCTTT	CASSTGYTEAFF
TRBJ1-5	TRBV6-1	few	NA	TGTGCCAGCACCCCGGGAAGCAATCAGCCCCAGCATTTT	CASTPGSNQPQHF
TRBJ2-7	TRBV29-1	NA	NA	TGCAGCACCTCGTTAGCAAGCTACGAGCAGTACTTC	CSTSLASYEQYF
TRBJ2-6	TRBV7-2	few	NA	TGTGCCAGCAGCGTCGGACTCTTCTCCGGGGCCAACGTCCTGACTTTC	CASSVGLFSGANVLTF
TRBJ2-5	TRBV6-6	NA	NA	TGTACCAGCAGCCAGGACCACCAAGAGACCCAGTACTTC	CTSSQDHQETQYF
TRBJ1-1	TRBV2	NA	NA	TGTGCCAGCAAAGTAGTAAGTGAAGCTTTCTTT	CASKVVSEAFF
TRBJ2-7	TRBV6-5	few	TRBD1	TGTGCCAGCAGTTATACCGGGACAGGGCTTTTCGGCGAGCAGTACTTC	CASSYTGTGLFGEQYF
TRBJ2-7	TRBV7-9	NA	NA	TGTGCCAGCAGCTTATGGGGCGGTCCCTACGAGCAGTACTTC	CASSLWGGPYEQYF
TRBJ1-1	TRBV19	many	NA	TGTGCCAGTACCGTCCGGACCGGTTTCACTGAAGCTTTCTTT	CASTVRTGFTEAFF
TRBJ2-5	TRBV2	NA	NA	TGTGCCAGCAGTGACTGGGAGACCCAGTACTTC	CASSDWETQYF
TRBJ2-1	TRBV9	many	TRBD1	TGTGCCAGCAGCTTGGGACAGATTCGCAATGAGCAGTTCTTC	CASSLGQIRNEQFF
TRBJ2-2	TRBV13	few	NA	TGTGCCAGCAGCGATGGGACCGGGGAGCTGTTTTTT	CASSDGTGELFF
TRBJ1-3	TRBV5-6	NA	TRBD1	TGTGCCAGCAGCTTGGCAGGGGGATTGTTTGGAAACACCATATATTTT	CASSLAGGLFGNTIYF
TRBJ1-2	TRBV29-1	NA	TRBD1	TGCAGCGTTCGGGACAGCCAGAACTATGGCTACACCTTC	CSVRDSQNYGYTF
TRBJ1-1	TRBV6-5	many	NA	TGTGCCAGCAGTTACGGGGAGAACACTGAAGCTTTCTTT	CASSYGENTEAFF
TRBJ2-1	TRBV20-1	many	NA	TGCAGTGCTAGAGATCTCGGAGAGGACAATGAGCAGTTCTTC	CSARDLGEDNEQFF
TRBJ1-1	TRBV7-8	NA	TRBD1	TGTGCCAGCCAGGACAGGGGAGATGAAGCTTTCTTT	CASQDRGDEAFF
TRBJ1-2	TRBV2	many	NA	TGTGCCAGCATGGTCAGGCGCTATGGCTACACCTTC	CASMVRRYGYTF
TRBJ2-7	TRBV15	NA	NA	TGTGCCACCAGCAGGGACACAGGGTACTACGAGCAGTACTTC	CATSRDTGYYEQYF
TRBJ1-1	TRBV24-1	few	NA	TGTGCCACCAGTGATCAAACTGGGACGTCCGCTGAAGCTTTCTTT	CATSDQTGTSAEAFF
TRBJ2-7	TRBV11-1	few	TRBD2	TGTGCCAGCGGCCCTAATAGCGGGAGGGCCCCCTACGGGCAGTACTTC	CASGPNSGRAPYGQYF
TRBJ2-1	TRBV7-6	NA	TRBD2	TGTGCCAGCAGCCCCGCCGGGGAGGGTGGCAATGAGCAGTTCTTC	CASSPAGEGGNEQFF
TRBJ2-7	TRBV7-9	many	NA	TGTGCCAGCAGCGGCCGGGACATCTACGAGCAGTACTTC	CASSGRDIYEQYF
TRBJ2-7	TRBV11-2	NA	NA	TGTGCCAGCAGCTTAGTGGCTAACAGGGTGAGGGACGAGCAGTACTTC	CASSLVANRVRDEQYF
TRBJ2-3	TRBV2	NA	NA	TGTGCCAGCGGGACATTCACAGATACGCAGTATTTT	CASGTFTDTQYF
TRBJ1-1	TRBV24-1	once	NA	TGTGCCACCAGACAGCTCGAGAACACTGAAGCTTTCTTT	CATRQLENTEAFF
TRBJ2-5	TRBV7-6	many	NA	TGTGCCAGCAGCTGGGGCAGTGTGGGCCGAGAGACCCAGTACTTC	CASSWGSVGRETQYF
TRBJ2-1	TRBV14	NA	NA	TGTGCCAGCAGCCAAGGACGCCACAGGAGGAAGATCGAGGATGAGCAGTTCTTC	CASSQGRHRRKIEDEQFF
TRBJ1-2	TRBV29-1	NA	NA	TGCAGCGTTGAACCCCGAGGGGGTAATGGCTACACCTTC	CSVEPRGGNGYTF
TRBJ2-1	TRBV20-1	NA	TRBD2	TGCAGTGCTAGATCTAGCGGGAGTGGGGTAGGTGAGCAGTTCTTC	CSARSSGSGVGEQFF
TRBJ2-2	TRBV2	NA	TRBD1	TGTGCCAGCAGTGAAGACAGGGGGTCTCCCATGAACACCGGGGAGCTGTTTTTT	CASSEDRGSPMNTGELFF
TRBJ2-2	TRBV19	many	NA	TGTGCCAGTAGTATAACAGGGCCCGGGGAGCTGTTTTTT	CASSITGPGELFF
TRBJ1-2	TRBV3-1	NA	NA	TGTGCCAGCAGTTGGACAGAGAACTATGGCTACACCTTC	CASSWTENYGYTF
TRBJ2-3	TRBV12-3/TRBV12-4	NA	NA	TGTGCCAGCAGTTTCCTAGCTGGCACAGATACGCAGTATTTT	CASSFLAGTDTQYF
TRBJ2-2	TRBV4-1	few	NA	TGCGCCAGCAGCCCAGCTTTCAGGGGACCCGGGGAGCTGTTTTTT	CASSPAFRGPGELFF
TRBJ2-4	TRBV4-1	NA	NA	TGCGCCAGCAGCCAAGTCGCAGGGGCGGCCAAAAACATTCAGTACTTC	CASSQVAGAAKNIQYF
TRBJ2-5	TRBV14	many	TRBD2	TGTGCCAGCAGCCCAGCGGGAGGGCGGGAGACCCAGTACTTC	CASSPAGGRETQYF
TRBJ2-7	TRBV11-2	many	NA	TGTGCCAGCAGCACACAGAATCCGGGACTCGCTAAACCTTACGAGCAGTACTTC	CASSTQNPGLAKPYEQYF
TRBJ1-6	TRBV24-1	NA	NA	TGTGCCGCCAGTGGTGGGTCACCCCTCCACTTT	CAASGGSPLHF
TRBJ2-1	TRBV9	many	TRBD2	TGTGCCAGCAGCACTAGCGGGAGCGGCAATGAGCAGTTCTTC	CASSTSGSGNEQFF
TRBJ1-1	TRBV5-1	few	TRBD1	TGCGCCAGCAGCTTATCAGGACAGGGCCACACTGAAGCTTTCTTT	CASSLSGQGHTEAFF
TRBJ1-3	TRBV14	few	TRBD1	TGTGCCAAGCACCCGGGGGGGACAGACGAACGTCCTGGAAACACCATATATTTT	CAKHPGGTDERPGNTIYF
TRBJ2-7	TRBV4-2	many	TRBD2	TGTGCCAGCAGCCAAGATACTAGCGGGATTTACGAGCAGTACTTC	CASSQDTSGIYEQYF